These 5 T cell receptor beta chains share one sample of origin, sequenced in a study of blood T cell repertoires in COVID-19. Measured with immunoSEQ multiplex PCR; TCRdb has only the in-frame clones, and not every one. The data contain some 46,000 clones, approximately 80% of them singletons. Sequenced: peripheral blood. These receptors all come from a woman aged 60-75 years with acute or convalescent COVID-19.

The chain combines TRBV6-2 or TRBV6-3 with TRBJ2-7; no firm D call. V was shortened by 0 bases and J by 5 bases, with 5 bases between the two germline ends. The CDR3 runs to 12 residues. Germline-derived CDR1 and CDR2 are MNHEY and SVGEGT. The CDR3, as DNA: TGTGCCAGCAGTTACTCGCAGGACGAGCAGTACTTC. Protein: CASSYSQDEQYF.

The CDR3 nucleotides read TGTGCCAGCAGCTTGGGGGGCGGCAATCAGCCCCAGCATTTT. Protein: CASSLGGGNQPQHF. This rearrangement joins TRBV5-4 to TRBJ1-5; D may be TRBD1 (5 bases). Germline V gene sequence: CDR1 SGHNT, CDR2 YYREEE (reference sequence). V was pared by 0 bases and J by 2 bases, with 6 bases between. The CDR3 spans 14 residues.

The chain recombines TRBV29-1 with TRBJ2-1; 7 positions agree with TRBD1. The CDR3 contains 15 residues. V was pared by 1 base and J by 4 bases, with 7 bases of the junction left unmatched. Germline V gene sequence: CDR1 SQVTM, CDR2 ANQGSEA. The CDR3 sequence is CSVEGGTEVYNEQFF. The CDR3 DNA sequence: TGCAGCGTTGAAGGAGGGACAGAAGTTTACAATGAGCAGTTCTTC.

The rearrangement uses TRBV12-3 or TRBV12-4 and TRBJ1-1; D unclear. The V gene lost 3 bases and the J gene lost 0 bases, with 5 bases spanning the gap. CDR3 length: 13 amino acids. CDR3 DNA sequence: TGTGCCAGCAGTTTTGACATGAACACTGAAGCTTTCTTT. It specifies CASSFDMNTEAFF.

The chain uses TRBV6-5 and TRBJ2-5, with D possibly TRBD1 on 6 matching bases. This CDR3 comprises 14 residues. Trimming took off 6 bases at V and 2 bases at J, with 13 bases between the two ends. The germline CDR1 and CDR2 sequences are MNHEY and SVGAGI. The DNA of the CDR3 is TGTGCCAGCAGCCGGACAGATCAGCAAGAGACCCAGTACTTC. Translation gives CASSRTDQQETQYF.